A single sample gave rise to the 4 T cell receptor beta chains below, sequenced in a study of blood T cells in healthy people across ages. It was with a sample-barcoded 5' primer and a J-beta primer mix that a second PCR of about 6 to 12 cycles was run. From the 5' RACE reads, TCRdb called clonotypes with MiXCR, one entry per CDR3 protein. The sample consists of approximately 800,000 distinct CDR3 sequences, roughly 56% of them appearing once. Input material: blood. The receptor set was obtained from a man aged 35 to 55 in good health.

The J gene is TRBJ1-2, the V gene TRBV5-8, with D tentatively TRBD1 (6 bases). CDR1 is SGHTS and CDR2 is YDEGEE in the germline V gene. The CDR3 consists of 15 residues. The germline V and J ends were trimmed by 7 bases and 2 bases, with 18 bases remaining between them. Here the CDR3 DNA reads TGTGCCAGCTACCAGTCGGGGGGGGGCAACTATGGCTACACCTTC. Its protein is CASYQSGGGNYGYTF.

V usage is TRBV20-1 and J usage is TRBJ1-5; a possible D gene is TRBD1 (6 bases). CDR3 size: 15 residues. Germline V CDR1 and CDR2: DFQATT, SNEGSKA (reference sequence). The V and J ends lost 7 bases and 2 bases respectively, with 18 bases between them. The CDR3 DNA follows: TGCAGTGTCCAGACAGGCAAAGAGGGCAATCAGCCCCAGCATTTT. Encoded protein: CSVQTGKEGNQPQHF.

The rearrangement links TRBV4-3 to TRBJ2-3; 9 bases map to TRBD2. The CDR3 is made up of 16 amino acids. CDR1 and CDR2 (germline): LGHNA, YSLEER. V dropped 1 base and J dropped 3; count of bases not matched to a gene: 5. The CDR3 nucleotides are TGCGCCAGCAGCCAAGTTAGCGGGAGTGGAACAGATACGCAGTATTTT. This encodes CASSQVSGSGTDTQYF.

The gene calls are TRBV7-9 and TRBJ2-3, with D tentatively TRBD2 (5 bases). The germline V gene encodes CDR1 SEHNR and CDR2 FQNEAQ (reference sequence). Trimming took 6 bases from V and 0 from J, leaving 10 bases between them. This CDR3 has 14 amino acids. CDR3 residues: CASSSRGSTDTQYF. The CDR3 DNA follows: TGTGCCAGCAGTTCCCGGGGTAGCACAGATACGCAGTATTTT.